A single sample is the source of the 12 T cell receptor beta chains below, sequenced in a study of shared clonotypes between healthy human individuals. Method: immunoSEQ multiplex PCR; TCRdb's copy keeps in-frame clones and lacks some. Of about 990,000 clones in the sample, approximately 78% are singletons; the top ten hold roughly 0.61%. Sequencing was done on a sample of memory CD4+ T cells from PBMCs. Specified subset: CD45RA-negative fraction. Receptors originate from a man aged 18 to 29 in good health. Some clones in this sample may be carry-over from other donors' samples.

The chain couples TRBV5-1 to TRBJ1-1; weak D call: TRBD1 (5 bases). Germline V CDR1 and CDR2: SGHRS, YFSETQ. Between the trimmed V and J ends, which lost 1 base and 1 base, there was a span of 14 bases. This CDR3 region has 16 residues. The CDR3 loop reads CASSLSFPGRNTEAFF. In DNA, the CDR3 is TGCGCCAGCAGCTTGTCATTTCCAGGGCGGAACACTGAAGCTTTCTTT.

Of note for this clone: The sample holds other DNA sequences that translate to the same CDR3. CDR3 residues: CASSLRTAQETQYF. The DNA for the CDR3 is TGTGCCAGCAGTCTCCGGACAGCACAAGAGACCCAGTACTTC. This chain uses TRBV27 with TRBJ2-5; maybe TRBD1 (6 bases). The CDR3 sequence is 14 residues long. CDR1 is MNHEY and CDR2 is SMNVEV in the germline V gene (reference sequence). Trimming removed 5 bases from V and 2 bases from J, with 12 bases in between.

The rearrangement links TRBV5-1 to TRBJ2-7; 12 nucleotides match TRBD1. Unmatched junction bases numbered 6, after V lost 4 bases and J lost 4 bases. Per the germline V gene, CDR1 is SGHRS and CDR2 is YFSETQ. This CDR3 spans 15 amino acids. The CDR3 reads CASSAGTGGRYEQYF. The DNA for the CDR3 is TGCGCCAGCAGCGCCGGGACAGGGGGCCGTTACGAGCAGTACTTC.

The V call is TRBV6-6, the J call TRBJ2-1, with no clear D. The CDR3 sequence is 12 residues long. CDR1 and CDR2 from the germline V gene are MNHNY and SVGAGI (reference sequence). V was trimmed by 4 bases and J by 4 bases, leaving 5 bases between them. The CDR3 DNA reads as TGTGCCAGCAGTTCCGGATACAATGAGCAGTTCTTC. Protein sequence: CASSSGYNEQFF.

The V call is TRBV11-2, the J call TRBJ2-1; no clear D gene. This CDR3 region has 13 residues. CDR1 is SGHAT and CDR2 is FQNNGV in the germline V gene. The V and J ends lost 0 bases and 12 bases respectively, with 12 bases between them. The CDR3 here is CASSLDRPNRQFF. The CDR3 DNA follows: TGTGCCAGCAGCTTAGATAGGCCAAATCGGCAGTTCTTC. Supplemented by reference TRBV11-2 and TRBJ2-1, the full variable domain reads EAGVAQSPRYKIIEKRQSVAFWCNPISGHATLYWYQQILGQGPKLLIQFQNNGVVDDSQLPKDRFSAERLKGVDSTLKIQPAKLEDSAVYLCASSLDRPNRQFFGPGTRLTVL.

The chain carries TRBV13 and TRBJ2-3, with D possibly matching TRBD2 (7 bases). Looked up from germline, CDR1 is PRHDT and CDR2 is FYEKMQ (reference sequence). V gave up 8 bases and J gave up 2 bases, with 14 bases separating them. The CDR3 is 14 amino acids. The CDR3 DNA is TGTGCCAGCGAGGGGGGGTCGGCCACAGATACGCAGTATTTT. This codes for CASEGGSATDTQYF. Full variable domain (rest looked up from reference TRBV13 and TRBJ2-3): AAGVIQSPRHLIKEKRETATLKCYPIPRHDTVYWYQQGPGQDPQFLISFYEKMQSDKGSIPDRFSAQQFSDYHSELNMSSLELGDSALYFCASEGGSATDTQYFGPGTRLTVL.

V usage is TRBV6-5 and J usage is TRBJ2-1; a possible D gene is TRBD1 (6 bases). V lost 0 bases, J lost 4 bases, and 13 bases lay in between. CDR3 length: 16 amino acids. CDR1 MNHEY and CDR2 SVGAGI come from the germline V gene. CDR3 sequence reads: CASSYSTRGNYNEQFF. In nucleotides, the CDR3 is TGTGCCAGCAGTTACTCGACCAGGGGAAATTACAATGAGCAGTTCTTC.

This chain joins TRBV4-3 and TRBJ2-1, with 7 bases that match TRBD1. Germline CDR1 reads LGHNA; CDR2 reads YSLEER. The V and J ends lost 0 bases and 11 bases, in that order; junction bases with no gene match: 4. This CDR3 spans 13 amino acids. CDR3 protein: CASSQDLDRKQFF. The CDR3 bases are TGCGCCAGCAGCCAAGATCTGGACAGGAAGCAGTTCTTC.

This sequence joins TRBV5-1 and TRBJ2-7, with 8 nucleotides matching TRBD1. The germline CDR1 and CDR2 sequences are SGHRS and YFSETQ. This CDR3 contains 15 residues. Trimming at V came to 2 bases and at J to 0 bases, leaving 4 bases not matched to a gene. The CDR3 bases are TGCGCCAGCAGCTTACAGGGGGGATACTCCTACGAGCAGTACTTC. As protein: CASSLQGGYSYEQYF.

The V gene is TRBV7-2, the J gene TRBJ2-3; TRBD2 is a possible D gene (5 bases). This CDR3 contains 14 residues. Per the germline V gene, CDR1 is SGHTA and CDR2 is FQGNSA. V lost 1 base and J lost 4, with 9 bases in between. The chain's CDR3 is CASSLGLASDTQYF. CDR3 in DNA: TGTGCCAGCAGCTTAGGTCTAGCTTCAGATACGCAGTATTTT.

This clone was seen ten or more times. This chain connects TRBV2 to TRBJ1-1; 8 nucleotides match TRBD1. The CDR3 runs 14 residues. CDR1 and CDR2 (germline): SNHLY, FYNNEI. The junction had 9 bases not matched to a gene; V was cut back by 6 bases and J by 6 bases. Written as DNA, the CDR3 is TGTGCCAGCAGCCAAGGGCAGGGGGCTCCTGAAGCTTTCTTT. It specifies CASSQGQGAPEAFF.

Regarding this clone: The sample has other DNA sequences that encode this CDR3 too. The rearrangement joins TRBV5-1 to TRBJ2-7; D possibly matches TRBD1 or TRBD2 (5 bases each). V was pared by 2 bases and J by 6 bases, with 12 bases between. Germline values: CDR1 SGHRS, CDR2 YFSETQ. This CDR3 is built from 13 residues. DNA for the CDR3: TGCGCCAGCAGCTTCCAGGGAGCAGGCGAGCAGTACTTC. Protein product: CASSFQGAGEQYF.